This T cell receptor beta chain was identified during a study of PD-1 blockade in classical Hodgkin lymphoma. Broader study findings: When nivolumab was started under 1 year after ASCT, patients were excluded.

As to time point: cycle 4 day 1 (C4D1), after five to seven weeks of nivolumab. Autologous stem cell transplantation was followed by relapse in every patient, and brentuximab vedotin exposure varied. Classification of best responses gave complete response, partial response or progressive disease. V lost 3 bases and J 5 bases, leaving 1 base between the germline ends. Germline V gene lookup returns CDR1 KGHSH and CDR2 LQKENI. The CDR3 sequence is 11 residues long. Turning to this clone: The target antigen is unknown. Additional DNA sequences in this sample encode the identical CDR3.

Some clones are missing from TCRdb's copy, which holds only in-frame ones; the method was immunoSEQ multiplex PCR. The table records over 85,000 clones, about 93% of them present only once. The V and J genes are TRBV18 and TRBJ2-2; D is unresolved. The sequence was collected from a human donor with classical Hodgkin lymphoma. The source material was peripheral blood mononuclear cells (PBMCs), sampled before the fourth cycle of nivolumab. This CDR3 is CASSPTGELFF. DNA of the CDR3: TGTGCCAGCTCACCGACCGGGGAGCTGTTTTTT.